These T cell receptor beta chains were read from a single sample in a study of blood T cells in healthy people across ages. TCRdb re-called the 5' RACE reads through MiXCR, storing one row per CDR3 protein. The table lists about 580,000 distinct CDR3 sequences, around half of them singletons. The sequenced sample was blood. Source of these receptors: an elderly man in good health. CDR3s include the opening cysteine and the closing phenylalanine or tryptophan. Each record gives: CDR3 protein, CDR3 DNA, clone size, J gene, D gene, V gene. D genes are given only for firm matches. Not all rows give a size; the values are once, few, many and, for expanded clones, a class.

cdr3_aa: CASSPGVAGLNIQYF
cdr3_nt: TGTGCCAGCAGTCCCGGGGTAGCGGGGTTAAACATTCAGTACTTC
clone_size: .
j_call: TRBJ2-4
d_call: TRBD2
v_call: TRBV12-3/TRBV12-4

cdr3_aa: CASSTQGEETQYF
cdr3_nt: TGTGCCAGCAGCACACAGGGGGAAGAGACCCAGTACTTC
clone_size: .
j_call: TRBJ2-5
d_call: TRBD1
v_call: TRBV11-1

cdr3_aa: CASKEPNTEAFF
cdr3_nt: TGTGCCAGCAAGGAACCGAACACTGAAGCTTTCTTT
clone_size: .
j_call: TRBJ1-1
d_call: .
v_call: TRBV6-2/TRBV6-3

cdr3_aa: CASQEGTSGAGETQYF
cdr3_nt: TGTGCCAGCCAGGAGGGGACTAGCGGGGCGGGTGAGACCCAGTACTTC
clone_size: .
j_call: TRBJ2-5
d_call: TRBD2
v_call: TRBV12-3/TRBV12-4

cdr3_aa: CASSFGGSGYTF
cdr3_nt: TGTGCCAGCAGTTTTGGGGGGTCGGGCTACACCTTC
clone_size: few
j_call: TRBJ1-2
d_call: .
v_call: TRBV12-3/TRBV12-4

cdr3_aa: CATSDSHDETQYF
cdr3_nt: TGTGCCACCAGTGATTCCCATGACGAGACCCAGTACTTC
clone_size: many
j_call: TRBJ2-5
d_call: .
v_call: TRBV24-1

cdr3_aa: CASSQAPGEGYEQYF
cdr3_nt: TGCGCCAGCAGCCAAGCCCCGGGTGAAGGCTACGAGCAGTACTTC
clone_size: .
j_call: TRBJ2-7
d_call: .
v_call: TRBV4-3

cdr3_aa: CASSRDGAYGYTF
cdr3_nt: TGTGCCAGCAGCCGGGACGGTGCCTATGGCTACACCTTC
clone_size: many
j_call: TRBJ1-2
d_call: .
v_call: TRBV7-2

cdr3_aa: CASSLDPPSGAYNEQYF
cdr3_nt: TGTGCCAGCAGCTTAGATCCCCCTAGCGGGGCATACAATGAGCAGTACTTC
clone_size: .
j_call: TRBJ2-7
d_call: TRBD2
v_call: TRBV11-3

cdr3_aa: CATGGGVTEAFF
cdr3_nt: TGTGCCACAGGAGGGGGGGTCACTGAAGCTTTCTTT
clone_size: many
j_call: TRBJ1-1
d_call: .
v_call: TRBV6-5

cdr3_aa: CASSVEGNTGELFF
cdr3_nt: TGTGCCAGCAGCGTAGAGGGGAACACCGGGGAGCTGTTTTTT
clone_size: few
j_call: TRBJ2-2
d_call: .
v_call: TRBV9

cdr3_aa: CASSARDSWDYTF
cdr3_nt: TGTGCCAGTAGCGCCCGGGACAGCTGGGACTACACCTTC
clone_size: .
j_call: TRBJ1-2
d_call: TRBD1
v_call: TRBV19

cdr3_aa: CASSPDRPSYNEQFF
cdr3_nt: TGTGCCAGCAGCCCCGACAGACCCTCCTACAATGAGCAGTTCTTC
clone_size: few
j_call: TRBJ2-1
d_call: .
v_call: TRBV11-2

cdr3_aa: CATSRGVRGPSYNEQFF
cdr3_nt: TGTGCCACCAGCAGAGGTGTTCGGGGGCCCTCCTACAATGAGCAGTTCTTC
clone_size: .
j_call: TRBJ2-1
d_call: .
v_call: TRBV15

cdr3_aa: CSARDRGLYGYTF
cdr3_nt: TGCAGTGCTAGAGACAGGGGGCTGTATGGCTACACCTTC
clone_size: .
j_call: TRBJ1-2
d_call: TRBD1
v_call: TRBV20-1

cdr3_aa: CAIKGQSGSPLHF
cdr3_nt: TGTGCCATCAAAGGACAGTCCGGTTCACCCCTCCACTTT
clone_size: .
j_call: TRBJ1-6
d_call: .
v_call: TRBV10-3

cdr3_aa: CASSLAGITDTQYF
cdr3_nt: TGCGCCAGCAGCTTGGCCGGGATCACAGATACGCAGTATTTT
clone_size: .
j_call: TRBJ2-3
d_call: .
v_call: TRBV5-1

cdr3_aa: CARRLAGVAEQFF
cdr3_nt: TGCGCCCGCAGGCTAGCGGGAGTTGCTGAGCAGTTCTTC
clone_size: .
j_call: TRBJ2-1
d_call: TRBD2
v_call: TRBV5-1

cdr3_aa: CASSQQGQGYEQYF
cdr3_nt: TGTGCCAGCAGCCAGCAAGGACAGGGCTACGAGCAGTACTTC
clone_size: .
j_call: TRBJ2-7
d_call: TRBD1
v_call: TRBV7-2

cdr3_aa: CSARGYGNQPQHF
cdr3_nt: TGCAGTGCTAGAGGCTACGGCAATCAGCCCCAGCATTTT
clone_size: .
j_call: TRBJ1-5
d_call: .
v_call: TRBV20-1

cdr3_aa: CASSRTSWDEQFF
cdr3_nt: TGTGCCAGCAGCCGGACTAGTTGGGATGAGCAGTTCTTC
clone_size: .
j_call: TRBJ2-1
d_call: TRBD2
v_call: TRBV7-2

cdr3_aa: CSTGGLSSYNEQFF
cdr3_nt: TGCAGCACGGGGGGATTGAGCTCCTACAATGAGCAGTTCTTC
clone_size: .
j_call: TRBJ2-1
d_call: TRBD2
v_call: TRBV29-1

cdr3_aa: CASSSLLGQDQPQHF
cdr3_nt: TGTGCCAGCAGCTCCCTTCTCGGTCAAGATCAGCCCCAGCATTTT
clone_size: once
j_call: TRBJ1-5
d_call: .
v_call: TRBV7-2

cdr3_aa: CSVLWAPYNEQFF
cdr3_nt: TGCAGCGTCCTCTGGGCACCCTACAATGAGCAGTTCTTC
clone_size: many
j_call: TRBJ2-1
d_call: .
v_call: TRBV29-1

cdr3_aa: CTRRREGTDTQYF
cdr3_nt: TGTACCCGCAGAAGGGAGGGCACAGATACGCAGTATTTT
clone_size: .
j_call: TRBJ2-3
d_call: .
v_call: TRBV6-6

cdr3_aa: CASSNRPPGEYSNQPQHF
cdr3_nt: TGCGCCAGCAGCAATCGGCCTCCTGGGGAATATAGCAATCAGCCCCAGCATTTT
clone_size: .
j_call: TRBJ1-5
d_call: .
v_call: TRBV4-3

cdr3_aa: CASNLSRGSYNEQYF
cdr3_nt: TGCGCCAGCAACTTGTCGCGGGGCTCCTACAATGAGCAGTACTTC
clone_size: once
j_call: TRBJ2-7
d_call: .
v_call: TRBV5-1

cdr3_aa: CASSQGGWGTEAFF
cdr3_nt: TGTGCCAGCAGTCAAGGGGGCTGGGGCACTGAAGCTTTCTTT
clone_size: .
j_call: TRBJ1-1
d_call: TRBD1
v_call: TRBV25-1

cdr3_aa: CASSLRADTNYGYTF
cdr3_nt: TGTGCCAGCAGCTTACGGGCCGACACTAACTATGGCTACACCTTC
clone_size: few
j_call: TRBJ1-2
d_call: .
v_call: TRBV5-5

cdr3_aa: CAISEGGLAGSTDTQYF
cdr3_nt: TGTGCCATCAGTGAGGGCGGACTAGCGGGGAGCACAGATACGCAGTATTTT
clone_size: few
j_call: TRBJ2-3
d_call: TRBD2
v_call: TRBV10-3

cdr3_aa: CASSLSAKSGGSTF
cdr3_nt: TGTGCCAGCAGCTTAAGCGCAAAGTCTGGTGGCAGCACCTTC
clone_size: .
j_call: TRBJ1-2
d_call: .
v_call: TRBV7-3

cdr3_aa: CAISVADRVGGYTF
cdr3_nt: TGTGCCATCAGTGTCGCGGACAGGGTAGGAGGCTACACCTTC
clone_size: .
j_call: TRBJ1-2
d_call: TRBD1
v_call: TRBV10-3

cdr3_aa: CATNGATTTDTQYF
cdr3_nt: TGTGCCACGAATGGCGCGACGACCACAGATACGCAGTATTTT
clone_size: .
j_call: TRBJ2-3
d_call: .
v_call: TRBV10-3

cdr3_aa: CASSVTGQGDQPQHF
cdr3_nt: TGCGCCAGCAGTGTGACTGGACAGGGGGATCAGCCCCAGCATTTT
clone_size: .
j_call: TRBJ1-5
d_call: TRBD1
v_call: TRBV5-1

cdr3_aa: CASSKPPGPMNTEAFF
cdr3_nt: TGTGCCAGCAGCAAACCGCCGGGACCGATGAACACTGAAGCTTTCTTT
clone_size: .
j_call: TRBJ1-1
d_call: .
v_call: TRBV7-2

cdr3_aa: CASSYRRGSSYNEQFF
cdr3_nt: TGCGCCAGCAGCTACCGGCGAGGGAGCTCCTACAATGAGCAGTTCTTC
clone_size: .
j_call: TRBJ2-1
d_call: .
v_call: TRBV5-1

cdr3_aa: CASSKQGVGTEAFF
cdr3_nt: TGTGCCAGCAGCAAACAGGGAGTGGGAACTGAAGCTTTCTTT
clone_size: .
j_call: TRBJ1-1
d_call: .
v_call: TRBV9

cdr3_aa: CASSQEAPAGARDTQYF
cdr3_nt: TGCGCCAGCAGCCAAGAAGCCCCAGCAGGGGCCCGGGATACGCAGTATTTT
clone_size: few
j_call: TRBJ2-3
d_call: .
v_call: TRBV4-3

cdr3_aa: CSVPSRQLAKNIQYF
cdr3_nt: TGCAGTGTCCCGAGCCGGCAGCTAGCCAAAAACATTCAGTACTTC
clone_size: .
j_call: TRBJ2-4
d_call: .
v_call: TRBV20-1

cdr3_aa: CASSLNPGLAVHNEQFF
cdr3_nt: TGTGCCAGCAGCTTAAATCCCGGACTAGCGGTCCACAATGAGCAGTTCTTC
clone_size: .
j_call: TRBJ2-1
d_call: TRBD2
v_call: TRBV7-2

cdr3_aa: CASSQDRGHAGRTQYF
cdr3_nt: TGCGCCAGCAGCCAAGATCGGGGGCACGCAGGACGTACGCAGTATTTT
clone_size: few
j_call: TRBJ2-3
d_call: .
v_call: TRBV4-1

cdr3_aa: CASRSGTSGSYNEQFF
cdr3_nt: TGTGCCAGCAGGTCCGGGACTAGCGGTTCTTACAATGAGCAGTTCTTC
clone_size: .
j_call: TRBJ2-1
d_call: TRBD2
v_call: TRBV28

cdr3_aa: CASRLSGGLFF
cdr3_nt: TGTGCCAGCAGATTATCAGGGGGACTGTTTTTT
clone_size: .
j_call: TRBJ1-4
d_call: TRBD1
v_call: TRBV2

cdr3_aa: CASRGAGVHNEQFF
cdr3_nt: TGTGCCAGCAGAGGAGCGGGAGTCCACAATGAGCAGTTCTTC
clone_size: .
j_call: TRBJ2-1
d_call: TRBD2
v_call: TRBV25-1